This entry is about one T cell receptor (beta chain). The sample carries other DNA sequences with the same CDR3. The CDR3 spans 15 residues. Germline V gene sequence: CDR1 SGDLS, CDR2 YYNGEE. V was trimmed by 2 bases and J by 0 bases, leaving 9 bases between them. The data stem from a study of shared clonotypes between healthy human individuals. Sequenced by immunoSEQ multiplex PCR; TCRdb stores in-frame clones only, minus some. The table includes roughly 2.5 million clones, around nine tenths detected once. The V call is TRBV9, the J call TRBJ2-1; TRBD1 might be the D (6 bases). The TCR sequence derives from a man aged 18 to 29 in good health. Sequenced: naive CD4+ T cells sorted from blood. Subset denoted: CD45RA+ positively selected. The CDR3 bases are TGTGCCAGCAGCGTGGGCAGGGGCTCCTACAATGAGCAGTTCTTC. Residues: CASSVGRGSYNEQFF.